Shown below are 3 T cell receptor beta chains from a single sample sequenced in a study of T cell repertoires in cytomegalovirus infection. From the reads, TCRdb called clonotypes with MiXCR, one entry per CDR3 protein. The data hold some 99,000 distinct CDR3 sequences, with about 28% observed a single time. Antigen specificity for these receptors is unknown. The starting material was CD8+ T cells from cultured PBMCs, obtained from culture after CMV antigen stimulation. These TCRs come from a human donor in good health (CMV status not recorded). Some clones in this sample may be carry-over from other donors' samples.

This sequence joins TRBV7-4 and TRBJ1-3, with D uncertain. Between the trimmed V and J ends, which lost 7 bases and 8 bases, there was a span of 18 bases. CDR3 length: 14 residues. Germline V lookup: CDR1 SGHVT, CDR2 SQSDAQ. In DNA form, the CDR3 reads TGTGCCAGCACCCATAGCTGGCAGACGGACACCATATATTTT. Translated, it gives CASTHSWQTDTIYF. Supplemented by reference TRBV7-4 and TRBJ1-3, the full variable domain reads GAGVSQSPRYKVAKRGRDVALRCDSISGHVTLYWYRQTLGQGSEVLTYSQSDAQRDKSGRPSGRFSAERPERSVSTLKIQRTEQGDSAVYLCASTHSWQTDTIYFGEGSWLTVV.

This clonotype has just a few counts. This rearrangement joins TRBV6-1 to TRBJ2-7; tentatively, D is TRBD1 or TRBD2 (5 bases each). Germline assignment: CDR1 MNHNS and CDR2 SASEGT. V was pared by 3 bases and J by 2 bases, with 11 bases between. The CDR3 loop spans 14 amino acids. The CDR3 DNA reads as TGTGCCAGCAGTGAGTGGGACGGCGCCTACGAGCAGTACTTC. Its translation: CASSEWDGAYEQYF.

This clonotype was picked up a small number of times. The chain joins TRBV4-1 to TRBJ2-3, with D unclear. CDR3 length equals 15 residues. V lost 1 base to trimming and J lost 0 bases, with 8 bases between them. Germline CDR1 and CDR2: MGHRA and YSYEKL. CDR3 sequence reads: CASSQVLDSTDTQYF. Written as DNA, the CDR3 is TGCGCCAGCAGCCAAGTTTTGGATAGCACAGATACGCAGTATTTT.